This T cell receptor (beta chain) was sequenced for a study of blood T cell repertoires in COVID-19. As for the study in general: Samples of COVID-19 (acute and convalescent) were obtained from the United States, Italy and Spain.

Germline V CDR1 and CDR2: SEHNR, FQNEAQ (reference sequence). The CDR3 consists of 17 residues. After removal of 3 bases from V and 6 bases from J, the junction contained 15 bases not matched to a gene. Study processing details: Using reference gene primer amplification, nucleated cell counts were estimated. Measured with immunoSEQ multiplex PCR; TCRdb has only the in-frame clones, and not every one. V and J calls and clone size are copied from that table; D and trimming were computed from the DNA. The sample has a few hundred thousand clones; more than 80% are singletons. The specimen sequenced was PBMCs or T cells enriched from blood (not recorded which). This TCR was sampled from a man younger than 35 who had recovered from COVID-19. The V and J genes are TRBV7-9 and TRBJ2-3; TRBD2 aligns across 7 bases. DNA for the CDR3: TGTGCCAGCAGCTTTCTCAGCGGGATACCCAATGGGGATACGCAGTATTTT. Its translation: CASSFLSGIPNGDTQYF.